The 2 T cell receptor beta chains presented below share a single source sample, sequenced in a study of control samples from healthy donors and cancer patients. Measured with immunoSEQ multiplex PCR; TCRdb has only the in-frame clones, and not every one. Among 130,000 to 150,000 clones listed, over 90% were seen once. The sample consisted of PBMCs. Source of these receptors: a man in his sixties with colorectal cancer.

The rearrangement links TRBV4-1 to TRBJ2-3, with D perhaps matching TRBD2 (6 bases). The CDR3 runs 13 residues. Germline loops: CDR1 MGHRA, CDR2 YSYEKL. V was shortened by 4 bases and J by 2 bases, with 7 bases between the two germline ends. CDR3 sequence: CASSRDFTDTQYF. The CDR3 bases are TGCGCCAGCAGCCGGGACTTCACAGATACGCAGTATTTT.

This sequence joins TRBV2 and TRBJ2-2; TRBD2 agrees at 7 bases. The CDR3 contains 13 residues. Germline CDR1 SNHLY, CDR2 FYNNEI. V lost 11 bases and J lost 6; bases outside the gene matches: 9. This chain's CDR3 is CAGSKRGSGELFF. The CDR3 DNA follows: TGTGCCGGTTCCAAGCGGGGTTCCGGGGAGCTGTTTTTT.